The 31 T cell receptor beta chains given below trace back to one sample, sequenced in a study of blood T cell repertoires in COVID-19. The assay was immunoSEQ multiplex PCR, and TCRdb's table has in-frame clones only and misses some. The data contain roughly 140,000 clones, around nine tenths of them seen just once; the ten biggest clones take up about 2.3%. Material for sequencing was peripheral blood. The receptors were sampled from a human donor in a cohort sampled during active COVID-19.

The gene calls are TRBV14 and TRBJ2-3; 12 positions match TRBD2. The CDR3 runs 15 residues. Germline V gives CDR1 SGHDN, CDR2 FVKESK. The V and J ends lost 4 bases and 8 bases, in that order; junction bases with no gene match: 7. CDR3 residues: CASSPFLAGGSTQYF. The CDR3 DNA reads TGTGCCAGCAGCCCTTTCCTAGCGGGGGGGAGTACGCAGTATTTT.

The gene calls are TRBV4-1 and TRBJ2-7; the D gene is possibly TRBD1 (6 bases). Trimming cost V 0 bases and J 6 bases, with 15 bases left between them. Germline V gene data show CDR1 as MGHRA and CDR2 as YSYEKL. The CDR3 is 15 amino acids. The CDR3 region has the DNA TGCGCCAGCAGCCAAGATGCAGGGGTGTTGGGCGAGCAGTACTTC. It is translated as CASSQDAGVLGEQYF.

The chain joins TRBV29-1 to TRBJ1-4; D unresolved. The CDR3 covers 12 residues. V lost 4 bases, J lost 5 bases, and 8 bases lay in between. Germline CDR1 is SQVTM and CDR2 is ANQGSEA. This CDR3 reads CSVATANEKLFF. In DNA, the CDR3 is TGCAGCGTTGCCACAGCAAATGAAAAACTGTTTTTT.

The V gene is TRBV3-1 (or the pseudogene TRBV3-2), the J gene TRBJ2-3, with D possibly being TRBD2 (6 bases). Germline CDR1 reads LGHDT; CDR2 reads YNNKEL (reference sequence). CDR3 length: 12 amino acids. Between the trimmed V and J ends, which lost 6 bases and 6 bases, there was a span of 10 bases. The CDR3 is CASSRSGDTQYF. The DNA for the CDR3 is TGTGCCAGCAGTCGAAGCGGGGATACGCAGTATTTT.

The DNA of the CDR3 is TGTGCCAGCTCACCCGGGACACAGGAACAGACCCAGTACTTC. Translating gives CASSPGTQEQTQYF. This chain connects TRBV18 to TRBJ2-5; D perhaps matches TRBD1 (6 bases). Germline V gives CDR1 KGHSH, CDR2 LQKENI. The V and J ends lost 3 bases and 6 bases respectively, with 14 bases between them. This CDR3 is 14 amino acids long.

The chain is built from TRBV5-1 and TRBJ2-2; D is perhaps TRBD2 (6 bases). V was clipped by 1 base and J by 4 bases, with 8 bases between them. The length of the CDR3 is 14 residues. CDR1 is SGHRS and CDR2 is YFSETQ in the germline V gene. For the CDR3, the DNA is TGCGCCAGCAGCTTGACAGCGGGCACCGGGGAGCTGTTTTTT. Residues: CASSLTAGTGELFF.

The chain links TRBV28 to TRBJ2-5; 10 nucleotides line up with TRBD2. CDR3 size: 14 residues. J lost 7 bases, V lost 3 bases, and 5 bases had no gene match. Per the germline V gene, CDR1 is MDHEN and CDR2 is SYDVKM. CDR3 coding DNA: TGTGCCAGCAGTTTTTCTAGCGGGGGAACGACCCAGTACTTC. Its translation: CASSFSSGGTTQYF.

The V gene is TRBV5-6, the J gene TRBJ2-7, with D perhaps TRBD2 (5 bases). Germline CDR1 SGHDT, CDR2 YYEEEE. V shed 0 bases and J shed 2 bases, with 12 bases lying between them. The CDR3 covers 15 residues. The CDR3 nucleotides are TGTGCCAGCAGCTTGGCCGGACGAGGGACCTACGAGCAGTACTTC. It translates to CASSLAGRGTYEQYF.

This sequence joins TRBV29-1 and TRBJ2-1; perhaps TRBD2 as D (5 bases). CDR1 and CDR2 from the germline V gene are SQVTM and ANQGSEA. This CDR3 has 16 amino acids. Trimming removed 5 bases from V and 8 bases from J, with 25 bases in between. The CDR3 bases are TGCAGCGTTTCCCTGACTACGCCTAAAGGTTACTATGAGCAGTTCTTC. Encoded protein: CSVSLTTPKGYYEQFF.

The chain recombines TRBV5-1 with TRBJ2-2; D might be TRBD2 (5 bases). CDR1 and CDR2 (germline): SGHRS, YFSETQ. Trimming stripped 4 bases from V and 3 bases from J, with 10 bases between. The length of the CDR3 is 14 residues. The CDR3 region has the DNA TGCGCCAGCAGCGCCACGGGGTACACCGGGGAGCTGTTTTTT. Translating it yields CASSATGYTGELFF. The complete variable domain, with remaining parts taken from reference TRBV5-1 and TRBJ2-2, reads KAGVTQTPRYLIKTRGQQVTLSCSPISGHRSVSWYQQTPGQGLQFLFEYFSETQRNKGNFPGRFSGRQFSNSRSEMNVSTLELGDSALYLCASSATGYTGELFFGEGSRLTVL.

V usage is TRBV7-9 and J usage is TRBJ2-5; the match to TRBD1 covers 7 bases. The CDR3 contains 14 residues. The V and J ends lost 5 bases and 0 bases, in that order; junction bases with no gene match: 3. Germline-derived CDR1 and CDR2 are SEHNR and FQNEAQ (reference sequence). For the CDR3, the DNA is TGTGCCAGCAGCCGGGGACAGAACCAAGAGACCCAGTACTTC. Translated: CASSRGQNQETQYF.

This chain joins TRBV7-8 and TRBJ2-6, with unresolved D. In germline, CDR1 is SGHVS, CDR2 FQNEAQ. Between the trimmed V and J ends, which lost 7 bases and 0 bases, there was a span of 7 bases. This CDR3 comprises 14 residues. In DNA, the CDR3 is TGTGCCAGCACCGGTTACTCTGGGGCCAACGTCCTGACTTTC. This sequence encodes CASTGYSGANVLTF.

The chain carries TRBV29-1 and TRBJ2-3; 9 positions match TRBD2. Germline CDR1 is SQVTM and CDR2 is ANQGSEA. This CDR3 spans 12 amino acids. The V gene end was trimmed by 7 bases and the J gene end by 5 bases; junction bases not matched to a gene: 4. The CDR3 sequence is CSATSGVDTQYF. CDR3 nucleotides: TGCAGCGCGACTAGCGGAGTAGATACGCAGTATTTT.

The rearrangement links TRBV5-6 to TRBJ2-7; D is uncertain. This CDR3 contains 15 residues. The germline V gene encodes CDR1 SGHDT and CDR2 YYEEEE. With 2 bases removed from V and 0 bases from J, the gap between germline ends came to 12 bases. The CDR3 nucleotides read TGTGCCAGCAGCTTAAGATACTTAAGCTCCTACGAGCAGTACTTC. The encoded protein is CASSLRYLSSYEQYF.

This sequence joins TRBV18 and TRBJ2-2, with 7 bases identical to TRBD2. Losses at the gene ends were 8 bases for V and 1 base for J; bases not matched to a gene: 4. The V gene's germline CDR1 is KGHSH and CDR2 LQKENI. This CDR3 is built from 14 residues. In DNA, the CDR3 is TGTGCCAGCCTTCAGCGGGGGAACACCGGGGAGCTGTTTTTT. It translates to CASLQRGNTGELFF.

CDR3: CAWSAGMASYTDTQYF. CDR3 DNA sequence: TGTGCCTGGAGTGCCGGCATGGCTAGCTACACAGATACGCAGTATTTT. The chain employs TRBV30 and TRBJ2-3, with D maybe TRBD2 (5 bases). Germline assignment: CDR1 GTSNPN and CDR2 SVGIG (reference sequence). Trimming removed 1 base from V and 2 bases from J, with 16 bases in between. The CDR3 spans 16 residues.

CDR3 sequence: CASSEPGTGKYEQYF. The CDR3 DNA sequence: TGTGCCAGCAGTGAGCCCGGGACAGGGAAATACGAGCAGTACTTC. V and J are TRBV25-1 and TRBJ2-7; 9 bases are a match to TRBD1. This CDR3 region has 15 residues. CDR1 MGHDK and CDR2 SYGVNS come from the germline V gene. Trimming took 3 bases from V and 4 from J; bases not matched to a gene: 7.

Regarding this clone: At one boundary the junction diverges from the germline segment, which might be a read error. DNA of the CDR3: TGTGCCAGCAGCTTACTCGGGACTTCTTACTTC. Protein sequence: CASSLLGTSYF. This chain joins TRBV7-9 and TRBJ1-2; possible D gene TRBD1, 5 bases. Germline CDR1 and CDR2: SEHNR and FQNEAQ (reference sequence). The CDR3 consists of 11 residues.

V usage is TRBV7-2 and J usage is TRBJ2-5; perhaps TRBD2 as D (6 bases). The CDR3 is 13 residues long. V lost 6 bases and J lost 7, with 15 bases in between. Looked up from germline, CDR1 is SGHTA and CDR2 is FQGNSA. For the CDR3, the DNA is TGTGCCAGCAGTTCAAATGGGGGGAGGACCCAGTACTTC. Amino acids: CASSSNGGRTQYF.

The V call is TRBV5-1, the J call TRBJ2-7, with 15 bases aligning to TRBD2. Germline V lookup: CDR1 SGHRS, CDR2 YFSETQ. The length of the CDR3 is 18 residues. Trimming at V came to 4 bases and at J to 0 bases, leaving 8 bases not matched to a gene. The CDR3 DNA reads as TGCGCCAGCAGCGTGGGGACTAGCGGGGGGCCGATCTCCTACGAGCAGTACTTC. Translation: CASSVGTSGGPISYEQYF.

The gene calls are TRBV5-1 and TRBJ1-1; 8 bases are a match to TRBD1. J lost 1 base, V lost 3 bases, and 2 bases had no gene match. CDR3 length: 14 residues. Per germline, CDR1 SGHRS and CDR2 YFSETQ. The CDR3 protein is CASSSTGGNTEAFF. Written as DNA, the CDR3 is TGCGCCAGCAGCTCTACAGGGGGGAACACTGAAGCTTTCTTT.

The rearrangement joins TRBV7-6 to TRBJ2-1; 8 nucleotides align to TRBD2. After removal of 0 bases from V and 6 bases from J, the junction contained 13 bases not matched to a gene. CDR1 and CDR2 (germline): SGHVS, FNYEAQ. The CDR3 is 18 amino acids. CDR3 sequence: CASSLASRLSGRGNEQFF. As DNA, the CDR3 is TGTGCCAGCAGCTTAGCCTCCCGGTTGTCCGGGAGGGGCAATGAGCAGTTCTTC.

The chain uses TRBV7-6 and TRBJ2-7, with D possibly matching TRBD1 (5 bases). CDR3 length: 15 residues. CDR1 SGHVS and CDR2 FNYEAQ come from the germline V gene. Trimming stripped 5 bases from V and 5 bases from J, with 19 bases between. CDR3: CASSPDVGRENEQYF. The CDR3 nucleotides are TGTGCCAGCAGCCCGGACGTGGGCAGGGAAAACGAGCAGTACTTC. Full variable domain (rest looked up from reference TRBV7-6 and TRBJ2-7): GAGVSQSPRYKVTKRGQDVALRCDPISGHVSLYWYRQALGQGPEFLTYFNYEAQQDKSGLPNDRFSAERPEGSISTLTIQRTEQRDSAMYRCASSPDVGRENEQYFGPGTRLTVT.

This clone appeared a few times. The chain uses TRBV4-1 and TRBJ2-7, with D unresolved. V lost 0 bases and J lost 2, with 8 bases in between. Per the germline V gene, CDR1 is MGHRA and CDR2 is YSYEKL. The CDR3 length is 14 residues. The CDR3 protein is CASSQDPVTYEQYF. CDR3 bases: TGCGCCAGCAGCCAAGACCCGGTCACCTACGAGCAGTACTTC.

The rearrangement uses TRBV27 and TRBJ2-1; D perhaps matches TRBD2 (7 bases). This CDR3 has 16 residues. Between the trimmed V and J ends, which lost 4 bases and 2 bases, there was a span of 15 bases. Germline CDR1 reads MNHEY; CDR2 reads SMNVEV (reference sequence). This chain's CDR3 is CASSSSGGRPYNEQFF. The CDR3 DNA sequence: TGTGCCAGCAGTTCCTCGGGGGGCCGTCCCTACAATGAGCAGTTCTTC.

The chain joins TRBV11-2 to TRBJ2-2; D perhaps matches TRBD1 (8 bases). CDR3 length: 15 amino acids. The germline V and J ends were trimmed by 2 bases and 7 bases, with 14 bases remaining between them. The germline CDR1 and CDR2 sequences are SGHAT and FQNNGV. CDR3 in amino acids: CASSLTTGGDGELFF. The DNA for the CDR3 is TGTGCCAGCAGCTTAACCACAGGGGGGGACGGGGAGCTGTTTTTT.

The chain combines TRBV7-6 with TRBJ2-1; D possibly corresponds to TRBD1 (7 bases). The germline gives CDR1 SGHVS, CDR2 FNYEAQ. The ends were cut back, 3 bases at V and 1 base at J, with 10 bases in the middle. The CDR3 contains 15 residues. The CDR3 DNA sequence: TGTGCCAGCAGCTTGCAGGGGGGTTCCTACAATGAGCAGTTCTTC. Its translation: CASSLQGGSYNEQFF. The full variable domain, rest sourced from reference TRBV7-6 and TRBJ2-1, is GAGVSQSPRYKVTKRGQDVALRCDPISGHVSLYWYRQALGQGPEFLTYFNYEAQQDKSGLPNDRFSAERPEGSISTLTIQRTEQRDSAMYRCASSLQGGSYNEQFFGPGTRLTVL.

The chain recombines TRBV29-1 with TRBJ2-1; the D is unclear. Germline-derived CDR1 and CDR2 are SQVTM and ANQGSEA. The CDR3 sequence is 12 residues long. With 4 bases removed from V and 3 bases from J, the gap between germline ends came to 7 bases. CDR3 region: CSVATGYNEQFF. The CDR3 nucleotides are TGCAGCGTTGCGACTGGCTACAATGAGCAGTTCTTC.

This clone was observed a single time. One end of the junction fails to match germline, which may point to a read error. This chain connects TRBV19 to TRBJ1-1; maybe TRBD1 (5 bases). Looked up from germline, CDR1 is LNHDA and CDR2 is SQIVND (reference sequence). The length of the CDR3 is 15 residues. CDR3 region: CASSIFGQMNTEAFF. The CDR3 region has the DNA TGTGCCAGCAGTATTTTCGGACAAATGAACACTGAAGCTTTCTTT.

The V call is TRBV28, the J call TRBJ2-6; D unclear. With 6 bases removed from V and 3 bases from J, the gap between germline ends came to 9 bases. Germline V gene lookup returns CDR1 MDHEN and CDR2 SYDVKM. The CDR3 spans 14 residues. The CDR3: CASSPGFGANVLTF. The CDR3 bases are TGTGCCAGCAGCCCCGGTTTTGGGGCCAACGTCCTGACTTTC.

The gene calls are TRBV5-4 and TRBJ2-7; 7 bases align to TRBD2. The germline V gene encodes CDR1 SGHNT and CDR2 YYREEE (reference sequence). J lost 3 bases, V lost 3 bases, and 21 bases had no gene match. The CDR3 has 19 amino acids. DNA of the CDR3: TGTGCCAGCAGCTCGTCGTCAAACCCCAGGGCACGGGGGGACTACGAGCAGTACTTC. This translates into CASSSSSNPRARGDYEQYF.